What follows describes a single T cell receptor (beta chain). Method: immunoSEQ multiplex PCR; TCRdb's copy keeps in-frame clones and lacks some. Of about 380,000 clones in the sample, over 90% are singletons; the top ten hold 0.015% to 0.025%. Trimming removed 3 bases at V and 0 bases at J, with 8 bases between. There are 15 residues in the CDR3. Germline CDR1 and CDR2: MGHRA and YSYEKL. This sample is part of a study of shared T cell receptors in the human thymus. Sequencing was performed on thymocytes. The sequence derives from a human donor. This chain connects TRBV4-1 to TRBJ1-4; D remains ambiguous. The CDR3 loop reads CASSQGGATNEKLFF. The CDR3 region has the DNA TGCGCCAGCAGCCAGGGCGGAGCAACTAATGAAAAACTGTTTTTT.